The text below deals with one TCR beta chain. These data belong to a study of technical replicates of blood from several donors. Clones were read by immunoSEQ multiplex PCR, and TCRdb kept only the in-frame ones, dropping some. The sample lists fewer than 90,000 clones; 89% were seen once. V gave up 0 bases and J gave up 6 bases, with 13 bases separating them. Germline V gives CDR1 ENHRY, CDR2 SYGVKD. The CDR3 totals 15 residues. Sequenced: T cells isolated from PBMCs. The chain is built from TRBV10-3 and TRBJ2-3, with D possibly being TRBD1 (6 bases). This clonotype was sampled from a human donor in good health. The CDR3 nucleotides are TGTGCCATCAGTGAGTCGGGGGCTTCTAGGGATACGCAGTATTTT. Translation gives CAISESGASRDTQYF.